What follows describes a single TCR beta chain. Its antigen remains unknown. This record belongs to a study of a mutant IDH1 vaccine in newly diagnosed glioma. As for the study in general: Vaccination followed radiotherapy alone by 4-6 weeks, or accompanied temozolomide cycles. Patients arrived already treated with radiotherapy, temozolomide, or both, most having had both. Study outcomes and limitations: The occurrence of vaccine-induced immune responses was seen in 90% to 95% of patients.

Germline V gives CDR1 SGHVS, CDR2 FQNEAQ. Trimming cost V 6 bases and J 2 bases, with 19 bases left between them. The CDR3 consists of 17 residues. This table comes from immunoSEQ multiplex PCR, and its TCRdb copy is limited to in-frame clones, with some not included. The data contain tens of thousands of clones, approximately 64% of them singletons. The time point was: week 47, end of study. Every vaccine dose comprised 300 ug of mutant IDH1 20-mer peptide plus topical imiquimod. During weeks 1, 3, 5, 7, 11, 15, 19 and 23, patients received eight vaccinations. The sample consisted of peripheral blood mononuclear cells (PBMCs), taken from a glioma patient whose treatment included an IDH1 peptide vaccine. The sequence was collected from a man in his forties with glioma. Some clones in this sample may be carry-over from other donors' samples. The chain recombines TRBV7-8 with TRBJ2-2; the D gene could be TRBD1 or TRBD2 (5 bases each). The CDR3 reads CASSSRDLRLNTGELFF. For the CDR3, the DNA is TGTGCCAGCAGTAGCAGGGACCTTCGGCTTAACACCGGGGAGCTGTTTTTT.